Included here is one T cell receptor beta chain sequence, with context. Its cognate antigen has yet to be identified. No base quality information exists; no much larger clone differs at one position. The immunoSEQ Assay, a bias-controlled multiplex PCR, was used to amplify TCRbeta CDR3 regions from genomic DNA. As for how the authors treated the data: Nucleated cell counts per sample were estimated from amplification of reference gene primers within the assay. To quantify the absolute abundance of each unique TCRbeta CDR3 rearrangement, sequence reads were collapsed and filtered. Productive Simpson clonality was computed per sample as the square root of Simpson's diversity index over productive rearrangements. The table was pulled from immuneACCESS by TCRdb, which kept in-frame rearrangements only. Such tables lose some clones; where checked, under half of the loss comes from unresolved V genes, and the rest has no known cause. From that table come the V and J calls and clone size; the DNA was used to work out D and trimming. The sample table shows 300,000 to 400,000 clones, and roughly 86% are seen once. The top ten constitute 7% to 8% of the sample.

The data belong to a study of blood T cell repertoires in COVID-19 (TCRdb year 2020). Study-wide context: Samples covering the acute and convalescent phases of COVID-19 were provided by collaborators in the United States, Italy and Spain. The prospective study material was composed of cDNA or gDNA derived from T cells, B-cell-depleted T cells, or PBMCs. Subjects who had been exposed to COVID-19, were actively infected with it, or had recovered from it provided the deeply sampled blood TCRbeta repertoires that made up the dataset. The repertoires were made available in a free public database intended to serve as a resource for research on the immune response to SARS-CoV-2. The samples were drawn from two sources: the first 160 participants of the ongoing ImmuneRACE study, and about 1,300 subjects contributed by 6 global collaborators. The sample metadata nearly always contained a de-identified subject ID, COVID-19 status, age in years and sex. Where available, HLA class I and class II types were obtained from metadata supplied by the sample provider rather than from assay-based typing. The full study reports these points: How much clinical and demographic metadata was included differed by source and by participant, and the metadata was provided uncurated.

One collaborating source in Seattle enrolled patients while the patients were actively infected and followed the patients over time throughout the course of disease. Whole blood was collected in K2EDTA tubes by collaborating institutions according to the institutions' own protocols. Collaborator samples were shipped for TCRbeta analysis as frozen whole blood, isolated PBMCs, or DNA extracted from either sample type. Per the germline V gene (reference sequence), LNHNV is the CDR1 and YYDKDF is the CDR2. V is reduced by 0 bases and J by 3 bases, leaving a spacing of 17 bases between them. Including cysteine and phenylalanine, the CDR3 has 17 amino acids. Here the CDR3 DNA is all that survives: 51 bases in frame from base 1.

The source material was peripheral blood. The chain is made from TRBV15 and TRBJ2-5; matching of 6 bases hints at TRBD2 as the D gene. This clonotype was sampled from a woman aged 70-85 years with COVID-19, enrolled during active disease. The CDR3 reads as follows: CATSRDSGVKTEETQYF. The DNA sequence follows: TGTGCCACCAGCAGAGATTCGGGGGTTAAGACGGAAGAGACCCAGTACTTC.